A single sample gave rise to the 5 T cell receptor beta chains below, sequenced in a study of blood T cell repertoires in COVID-19 (dated by TCRdb to the early 2020s). Receptor libraries were prepared by the immunoSEQ multiplex PCR assay. Not all clones reach the TCRdb copy of this immuneACCESS table, which keeps in-frame sequences only. Checked studies attribute under half of the gap to unresolved V genes and leave the rest unexplained. This sample is represented by 250,000 to 350,000 clones; roughly 87% of them were singletons. Clones ranked in the top ten supply about 2.5% of the sample. Sequences were obtained from peripheral blood. The receptors originated from a man in his late teens or twenties with active or convalescent COVID-19.

J is TRBJ2-1 and V is TRBV6-5, with TRBD1 as a possible D gene (5 bases). The CDR3 contains 15 residues. Germline CDR1 reads MNHEY; CDR2 reads SVGAGI. The V gene lost 5 bases and the J gene lost 7 bases, with 18 bases spanning the gap. CDR3 sequence reads: CASSLRVSLLNEQFF. The CDR3 DNA sequence: TGTGCCAGCAGTCTCAGGGTTTCCCTCTTAAATGAGCAGTTCTTC.

The chain carries TRBV21-1 and TRBJ1-5; the table's D call TRBD1 went unverified against the DNA. TRBV21-1 is labeled a pseudogene. The CDR3 is 16 amino acids. The DNA of the CDR3 is TGTGCCAGCAGCAAAAAGGACAGGGATGGCAATCAGCCCCAGCATTTT. It is translated as CASSKKDRDGNQPQHF.

The chain recombines TRBV10-3 with TRBJ2-7, with 9 bases lining up with TRBD1. V trimming: 5 bases; J trimming: 6 bases; junction bases outside the gene matches: 8. The CDR3 runs to 14 residues. Germline loops: CDR1 ENHRY, CDR2 SYGVKD. CDR3 bases: TGTGCCATCAGTACTGGGACAGGGATCGTCGAGCAGTACTTC. This encodes CAISTGTGIVEQYF.

V and J are TRBV20-1 and TRBJ1-5; unclear D gene. CDR3 size: 23 residues. V was cut by 3 bases and J by 0 bases, with 36 bases left in between. CDR1 is DFQATT, CDR2 SNEGSKA, per germline (reference sequence). This chain's CDR3 is CSASSPVRQRSGVVGNSNQPQHF. Written as DNA, the CDR3 is TGCAGTGCTAGTTCTCCGGTAAGGCAAAGGTCCGGGGTGGTCGGGAATAGCAATCAGCCCCAGCATTTT.

The chain employs TRBV11-2 and TRBJ2-2, with D possibly TRBD1 on 6 matching bases. Trimming stripped 5 bases from V and 1 base from J, with 11 bases between. This CDR3 is 15 amino acids long. The germline V gene encodes CDR1 SGHAT and CDR2 FQNNGV. The CDR3 protein is CASSKGHRNTGELFF. The CDR3, as DNA: TGTGCCAGCAGCAAGGGACATCGGAACACCGGGGAGCTGTTTTTT.